The T cell receptor (beta chain) under discussion was sequenced for a study of T cell responses to AZD1222 COVID-19 vaccine. Looked up from germline, CDR1 is SGHAT and CDR2 is FQNNGV. Trimming left V 0 bases short and J 13 bases short, with 25 bases between. CDR3 length equals 18 residues. TCRdb keeps only in-frame clones here, not all; method: immunoSEQ multiplex PCR. The table includes approximately 120,000 clones, about 90% detected once. Sequenced material: peripheral blood, taken 28 days after the second AZD1222 dose. The sequence came from an adult who received the AZD1222 COVID-19 vaccine. The chain links TRBV11-2 to TRBJ1-6; possible D gene TRBD1, 5 bases. The CDR3 region has the DNA TGTGCCAGCAGCTTAGATGGACCAGGGACCCCCCAAGGGTCCCCCCTCCACTTT. Encoded protein: CASSLDGPGTPQGSPLHF. Filled out from reference TRBV11-2 and TRBJ1-6, the complete variable domain reads EAGVAQSPRYKIIEKRQSVAFWCNPISGHATLYWYQQILGQGPKLLIQFQNNGVVDDSQLPKDRFSAERLKGVDSTLKIQPAKLEDSAVYLCASSLDGPGTPQGSPLHFGNGTRLTVT.